This TCR beta chain was documented in a study of OX40 agonist ivuxolimab in advanced cancers. Study-level background: Averaging around 60 years in age, with a range of roughly 20 to 79, the cohort was around 85% male. Prior therapy, whether anti-PD-1, anti-PD-L1 or anti-CTLA-4, was allowed, and roughly 40% had some. Study-wide results and limits: Some nonresponders additionally presented with little normalized T-cell clonal expansion.

Exclusion applied to patients with autoimmune disease history or systemic immunosuppression. Profiling relied on immunoSEQ multiplex PCR, and the TCRdb table lists in-frame clones only, not all of them. The top ten clones hold 3.1% of a sample with approximately 57,000 clones, 75% to 85% of them seen once. Deletions cut 2 bases from V and 7 bases from J, with 20 bases between. This CDR3 is 16 amino acids long. Germline CDR1 and CDR2: SEHNR and FQNEAQ (reference sequence). To note about this clone: Its target is unknown.

This material consisted of CD4+ or CD8+ T cells sorted from blood, taken in a trial of the OX40 agonist ivuxolimab. The receptor comes from an adult with an advanced solid tumor such as melanoma, head and neck, liver or kidney cancer. The chain is built from TRBV7-9 and TRBJ1-2; D is ambiguous. CDR3 sequence: CASSLFSSAALGGYTF. As DNA, the CDR3 is TGTGCCAGCAGCTTATTTTCTTCGGCAGCCCTGGGTGGCTACACCTTC.